These 24 T cell receptor beta chains share one sample of origin, sequenced in a study of identifying expanded T cells in peripheral blood. The assay was immunoSEQ multiplex PCR, and TCRdb's table has in-frame clones only and misses some. The profile covers under 70,000 clones, with about 89% appearing a single time and around 4.3% taken by the ten largest. The sequenced sample consisted of blood. These receptors originate from a person between 18 and 75 years old in good health.

The rearrangement uses TRBV7-2 and TRBJ2-1; possible D gene TRBD2, 5 bases. The CDR3 covers 14 residues. V lost 5 bases and J lost 0, with 8 bases in between. The V gene's germline CDR1 is SGHTA and CDR2 FQGNSA. CDR3 loop: CASSLDFSYNEQFF. DNA for the CDR3: TGTGCCAGCAGCCTGGACTTCTCCTACAATGAGCAGTTCTTC.

The CDR3 is CASSVGDRLTGELFF. In DNA, the CDR3 is TGTGCCAGCAGCGTAGGTGACCGACTCACCGGGGAGCTGTTTTTT. V is TRBV9 and J is TRBJ2-2; D is uncertain. The germline V and J ends were trimmed by 0 bases and 4 bases, with 10 bases remaining between them. CDR1 SGDLS and CDR2 YYNGEE come from the germline V gene. The CDR3 runs to 15 residues.

The chain recombines TRBV5-1 with TRBJ2-1; maybe TRBD2 (6 bases). Trimming removed 0 bases at V and 0 bases at J, with 7 bases between. The germline V gene has CDR1 SGHRS and CDR2 YFSETQ. The CDR3 has 15 residues. The CDR3 loop reads CASSLVGGSYNEQFF. The CDR3 DNA is TGCGCCAGCAGCTTGGTGGGGGGCTCCTACAATGAGCAGTTCTTC. The variable domain in full, completed from reference TRBV5-1 and TRBJ2-1, reads KAGVTQTPRYLIKTRGQQVTLSCSPISGHRSVSWYQQTPGQGLQFLFEYFSETQRNKGNFPGRFSGRQFSNSRSEMNVSTLELGDSALYLCASSLVGGSYNEQFFGPGTRLTVL.

This clone has only one observation. This chain joins TRBV7-3 and TRBJ2-5; D is unresolved. With 2 bases removed from V and 0 bases from J, the gap between germline ends came to 10 bases. Germline V gene lookup returns CDR1 SGHTA and CDR2 FQGTGA. This CDR3 has 15 residues. In nucleotides, the CDR3 is TGTGCCAGCAGCTTAGGAATTACCCACCAAGAGACCCAGTACTTC. Its protein product is CASSLGITHQETQYF.

J is TRBJ2-2 and V is TRBV9; D possibly matches TRBD1 or TRBD2 (5 bases each). V lost 7 bases and J 1 base, leaving 17 bases between the germline ends. This CDR3 is built from 16 residues. Germline values: CDR1 SGDLS, CDR2 YYNGEE. The CDR3 DNA reads TGTGCCAGCCGGGACCTTGAGGTCGTGAACACCGGGGAGCTGTTTTTT. As protein: CASRDLEVVNTGELFF.

The chain employs TRBV18 and TRBJ2-7, with 7 bases identical to TRBD1. V was clipped by 8 bases and J by 6 bases; unmatched bases: 7. The CDR3 has 12 residues. The V gene's germline CDR1 is KGHSH and CDR2 LQKENI. Written as DNA, the CDR3 is TGTGCCAGCCAACGCGAGGGGGCCGAGCAGTACTTC. Its translation: CASQREGAEQYF.

The chain employs TRBV10-3 and TRBJ1-5, with D perhaps TRBD1 (5 bases). Trimming took 0 bases from V and 0 from J, leaving 12 bases between them. The CDR3 extends over 17 amino acids. CDR1 is ENHRY and CDR2 is SYGVKD in the germline V gene. CDR3 DNA sequence: TGTGCCATCAGTGAGTCTTACGGGGCCTATAGCAATCAGCCCCAGCATTTT. This codes for CAISESYGAYSNQPQHF.

J is TRBJ1-2 and V is TRBV9; maybe TRBD1 (5 bases). The CDR3 spans 12 residues. V was pared by 0 bases and J by 7 bases, with 7 bases between. Germline V gene lookup returns CDR1 SGDLS and CDR2 YYNGEE. CDR3 nucleotides: TGTGCCAGCAGCGTAGGACAGCTTGGCTACACCTTC. This translates into CASSVGQLGYTF.

This sequence joins TRBV27 and TRBJ2-7; D perhaps matches TRBD2 (6 bases). Trimming pared 3 bases from V and 2 bases from J, leaving 11 bases between. The CDR3 runs to 14 residues. Per germline, CDR1 MNHEY and CDR2 SMNVEV (reference sequence). The DNA of the CDR3 is TGTGCCAGCAGTTTCCGCGGGACTGCCTACGAGCAGTACTTC. It is translated as CASSFRGTAYEQYF.

The rearrangement joins TRBV30 to TRBJ2-3, with D possibly being TRBD2 (5 bases). Germline-derived CDR1 and CDR2 are GTSNPN and SVGIG (reference sequence). The CDR3 runs to 14 residues. Trimming stripped 0 bases from V and 0 bases from J, with 7 bases between. In DNA, the CDR3 is TGTGCCTGGAGTGTACCTAGCAGCACAGATACGCAGTATTTT. It codes for CAWSVPSSTDTQYF.

The chain joins TRBV5-1 to TRBJ2-5, with D perhaps matching TRBD2 (5 bases). Germline CDR1 reads SGHRS; CDR2 reads YFSETQ. Trimming stripped 4 bases from V and 1 base from J, with 14 bases between. This CDR3 region has 15 residues. CDR3 coding DNA: TGCGCCAGCAGCCCCCGGACTGGATTCCAAGAGACCCAGTACTTC. This gives the protein CASSPRTGFQETQYF.

The chain uses TRBV7-2 and TRBJ2-7; TRBD2 is a possible D gene (6 bases). The CDR3 is made up of 13 amino acids. Germline V lookup: CDR1 SGHTA, CDR2 FQGNSA. V lost 5 bases and J lost 3, with 11 bases in between. The DNA of the CDR3 is TGTGCCAGCAGCCGCGGGACCCTCTACGAGCAGTACTTC. Translating it yields CASSRGTLYEQYF.

The rearrangement joins TRBV7-9 to TRBJ1-2; D unclear. Deletions cut 0 bases from V and 0 bases from J, with 11 bases between. CDR1 is SEHNR and CDR2 is FQNEAQ in the germline V gene (reference sequence). This CDR3 spans 16 amino acids. The CDR3 DNA follows: TGTGCCAGCAGCTTAGCACATCAGAAAGCTAACTATGGCTACACCTTC. It specifies CASSLAHQKANYGYTF.

In DNA, the CDR3 is TGTGCCAGCAGCGTCCAGAGGGCTGGGGCCAACGTCCTGACTTTC. Its protein is CASSVQRAGANVLTF. This sequence joins TRBV9 and TRBJ2-6; possibly TRBD2 for D (5 bases). Trimming cost V 2 bases and J 2 bases, with 8 bases left between them. Per germline, CDR1 SGDLS and CDR2 YYNGEE. The length of the CDR3 is 15 residues.

This chain uses TRBV19 with TRBJ2-1; D remains unclear. V was trimmed by 2 bases and J by 1 base, leaving 9 bases between them. Per the germline V gene, CDR1 is LNHDA and CDR2 is SQIVND (reference sequence). CDR3 length: 15 residues. In nucleotides, the CDR3 is TGTGCCAGTAGTATAATGGAAGGATCCTACAATGAGCAGTTCTTC. Its protein is CASSIMEGSYNEQFF.

V is TRBV11-1 and J is TRBJ2-7; 10 bases align to TRBD2. The CDR3 spans 14 residues. The germline gives CDR1 SGHAT, CDR2 FQDESV (reference sequence). V lost 3 bases, J lost 6 bases, and 5 bases stayed unmatched. The chain's CDR3 is CASSFVAGGSEQYF. The CDR3 nucleotides are TGTGCCAGCAGCTTTGTAGCGGGAGGTTCCGAGCAGTACTTC.

In this sample, this clone turned up once. The chain carries TRBV9 and TRBJ1-5, with TRBD1 matching 9 bases. V trimming: 0 bases; J trimming: 4 bases; junction bases outside the gene matches: 2. CDR3 length: 15 amino acids. Germline CDR1 reads SGDLS; CDR2 reads YYNGEE. The CDR3: CASSVGQGENQPQHF. The CDR3 nucleotides are TGTGCCAGCAGCGTAGGACAGGGGGAGAATCAGCCCCAGCATTTT.

The chain is built from TRBV6-4 and TRBJ2-3; 10 nucleotides match TRBD2. The CDR3 runs 15 residues. Trimming removed 2 bases from V and 3 bases from J; junction bases left unmatched: 2. Germline V CDR1 and CDR2: MRHNA, SNTAGT. CDR3 residues: CASSDIAGGTDTQYF. CDR3 coding DNA: TGTGCCAGCAGTGACATAGCGGGGGGAACAGATACGCAGTATTTT.

This clone has a single count. The chain couples TRBV6-1 to TRBJ1-4; 7 nucleotides align to TRBD1. The CDR3 spans 15 residues. J gave up 8 bases and V 1 base, and 7 bases lay outside the gene matches. Germline CDR1 MNHNS, CDR2 SASEGT. CDR3 sequence: CASSEDTGDLEKLFF. The CDR3 nucleotides read TGTGCCAGCAGTGAAGACACAGGGGATTTGGAAAAACTGTTTTTT.

The chain couples TRBV6-6 to TRBJ2-7, with 8 bases identical to TRBD1. V lost 2 bases, J lost 6 bases, and 9 bases stayed unmatched. Germline assignment: CDR1 MNHNY and CDR2 SVGAGI (reference sequence). The CDR3 is made up of 15 amino acids. Written as DNA, the CDR3 is TGTGCCAGCAGTTACAGCCCGGACAGGGAGGTCGAGCAGTACTTC. As protein: CASSYSPDREVEQYF.

The V gene is TRBV9, the J gene TRBJ2-1, with 13 bases matching TRBD2. Germline CDR1 SGDLS, CDR2 YYNGEE. The CDR3 is made up of 15 amino acids. Unmatched junction bases numbered 0, after V lost 0 bases and J lost 6 bases. CDR3 protein: CASSVGLAGGNEQFF. CDR3 coding DNA: TGTGCCAGCAGCGTAGGACTAGCGGGGGGCAATGAGCAGTTCTTC. Combining the CDR3 with reference TRBV9 and TRBJ2-1 gives the whole variable domain DSGVTQTPKHLITATGQRVTLRCSPRSGDLSVYWYQQSLDQGLQFLIQYYNGEERAKGNILERFSAQQFPDLHSELNLSSLELGDSALYFCASSVGLAGGNEQFFGPGTRLTVL.

V gene TRBV6-6 combines with J gene TRBJ2-7, with a weak D call TRBD1 (5 bases). The CDR3 loop spans 14 amino acids. The V end was cut by 2 bases, the J end by 3 bases, with 11 bases between. CDR1 and CDR2 from the germline V gene are MNHNY and SVGAGI (reference sequence). This CDR3 reads CASSYRGRDYEQYF. As DNA, the CDR3 is TGTGCCAGCAGTTACAGGGGAAGAGACTACGAGCAGTACTTC.

The chain has TRBV6-5 and TRBJ1-1; 9 bases fit TRBD1. The V segment lost 0 bases and the J segment 7 bases; nucleotides outside the gene matches: 6. The CDR3 consists of 15 residues. The germline CDR1 and CDR2 sequences are MNHEY and SVGAGI. CDR3 in DNA: TGTGCCAGCAGTTACTCGGGGACAGGGAGGAGTGAAGCTTTCTTT. Its translation is CASSYSGTGRSEAFF.

The V gene is TRBV7-3, the J gene TRBJ2-1; TRBD1 agrees at 9 bases. V shed 5 bases and J 1 base; nucleotides not matched to a gene: 6. From germline, CDR1 is SGHTA and CDR2 FQGTGA. CDR3 length: 16 amino acids. The CDR3 reads CASSVLGQGSYNEQFF. Here the CDR3 DNA reads TGTGCCAGCAGCGTACTCGGACAGGGGTCCTACAATGAGCAGTTCTTC.